This entry lists 11 T cell receptor beta chains sequenced from one sample in a study of molecular identifiers for immune sequencing clone quantification. TCRdb called the PCR reads again in MiXCR, with one record for every CDR3 protein. The sample lists approximately 550,000 distinct CDR3 sequences; less than 30% were seen once. Material for sequencing was naive CD8+ T cells from blood, with Jurkat cell RNA spiked in. Subset reported: FACS-sorted CD8+CD4-CCR7+CD45RA+ naive T cells. The receptors derive from a human donor in good health. Some libraries in this study had Jurkat cell RNA spiked in.

Concerning this clonotype: One junction end does not reproduce the germline sequence, and a read error may be involved. CDR3 DNA: TGTGCTAGCAGCCACGGGGCCGGTGGGGCCTACGAGCAGTACTTC. The encoded protein is CASSHGAGGAYEQYF. The rearrangement uses TRBV7-7 and TRBJ2-7; D could derive from TRBD1 or TRBD2 (5 bases each). The CDR3 totals 15 residues. Looked up from germline, CDR1 is SSHAT and CDR2 is FNYEAQ (reference sequence).

In this sample, this clonotype turned up a few times. The chain links TRBV28 to TRBJ2-1; D is undetermined. This CDR3 region has 15 residues. The germline CDR1 and CDR2 sequences are MDHEN and SYDVKM. The V gene lost 6 bases and the J gene lost 0 bases, with 12 bases spanning the gap. The CDR3 coding sequence is TGTGCCAGCAGAGCCTTGAGCAGCTCCTACAATGAGCAGTTCTTC. This translates into CASRALSSSYNEQFF.

The rearrangement links TRBV27 to TRBJ1-3, with 10 bases that match TRBD1. In germline, CDR1 is MNHEY, CDR2 SMNVEV (reference sequence). V gave up 5 bases and J gave up 9 bases; unmatched junction bases: 7. CDR3 length: 14 amino acids. CDR3 DNA: TGTGCCAGCAGTCCAGGACAGGGGGTTGGCACCATATATTTT. It specifies CASSPGQGVGTIYF.

This clonotype came up many times. The chain joins TRBV6-6 to TRBJ1-5; the D is unclear. The length of the CDR3 is 13 residues. The germline V gene encodes CDR1 MNHNY and CDR2 SVGAGI (reference sequence). V was pared by 5 bases and J by 9 bases, with 14 bases between. This CDR3 reads CASSAFTEPPQHF. As DNA, the CDR3 is TGTGCCAGCAGTGCCTTTACAGAGCCGCCCCAGCATTTT.

The rearrangement links TRBV24-1 to TRBJ2-1; D is possibly TRBD1 or TRBD2 (5 bases each). Trimming shortened V by 3 bases and J by 8 bases, and 19 bases separated the two germline ends. Germline CDR1 KGHDR, CDR2 SFDVKD. This CDR3 is built from 16 residues. The CDR3 region has the DNA TGTGCCACCAGTGATGGGGCCGGGGCAGGCCTCCATGAGCAGTTCTTC. This codes for CATSDGAGAGLHEQFF.

This clonotype has more than one count but fewer than ten. The rearrangement links TRBV6-2 or TRBV6-3 to TRBJ1-5, with 10 bases matching TRBD1. Per the germline V gene, CDR1 is MNHEY and CDR2 is SVGEGT. The CDR3 spans 17 residues. V shed 5 bases, J shed 2 bases, and the junction held 9 bases outside the gene matches. CDR3 residues: CASSRLTGGRGNQPQHF. The CDR3 DNA reads as TGTGCCAGCAGTCGACTGACAGGGGGCCGCGGCAATCAGCCCCAGCATTTT.

The sample holds a few counts of this clonotype. This sequence joins TRBV28 and TRBJ1-1; unclear D gene. The germline V gene has CDR1 MDHEN and CDR2 SYDVKM. This CDR3 has 12 residues. Trimming left V 6 bases short and J 8 bases short, with 13 bases between. CDR3 residues: CASRASWAEAFF. DNA of the CDR3: TGTGCCAGCAGGGCGTCCTGGGCAGAAGCTTTCTTT. Variable domain in full (rest from reference TRBV28 and TRBJ1-1): DVKVTQSSRYLVKRTGEKVFLECVQDMDHENMFWYRQDPGLGLRLIYFSYDVKMKEKGDIPEGYSVSREKKERFSLILESASTNQTSMYLCASRASWAEAFFGQGTRLTVV.

The chain recombines TRBV28 with TRBJ2-7; 10 nucleotides agree with TRBD2. This CDR3 is built from 15 residues. CDR1 is MDHEN, CDR2 SYDVKM, per germline. The V and J ends lost 7 bases and 3 bases, in that order; junction bases with no gene match: 9. The CDR3 protein is CASTHRASGSYEQYF. DNA for the CDR3: TGTGCCAGCACCCACCGGGCTAGCGGGAGCTACGAGCAGTACTTC.

Concerning this clonotype itself: At one boundary the junction diverges from the germline segment, which might be a read error. The chain carries TRBV7-9 and TRBJ2-5, with D possibly matching TRBD1 (6 bases). CDR1 and CDR2 (germline): SEHNR, FQNEAQ (reference sequence). CDR3 size: 17 residues. CDR3 residues: CAGSLTGIGQNQETQYF. In DNA form, the CDR3 reads TGTGCCGGCAGCTTAACCGGTATTGGACAGAACCAAGAGACCCAGTACTTC.

This clonotype was observed at least ten times. The chain combines TRBV20-1 with TRBJ2-7; possibly TRBD2 for D (6 bases). The CDR3 covers 14 residues. The germline V gene has CDR1 DFQATT and CDR2 SNEGSKA (reference sequence). Trimming took off 1 base at V and 4 bases at J, with 14 bases between the two ends. The CDR3 nucleotides read TGCAGTGCTAGAGGGCTCCGACTAGGGTACGAGCAGTACTTC. This encodes CSARGLRLGYEQYF.

The chain joins TRBV3-1 to TRBJ2-7; TRBD1 is a possible D gene (5 bases). There are 15 residues in the CDR3. Germline V lookup: CDR1 LGHDT, CDR2 YNNKEL (reference sequence). Trimming left V 4 bases short and J 2 bases short, with 15 bases between. CDR3 coding DNA: TGTGCCAGCAGCCTCGACGCAGGGATAGCCTACGAGCAGTACTTC. It is translated as CASSLDAGIAYEQYF.